The rows below give T cell receptor beta chains drawn from one sample of a study of T cell repertoires in cytomegalovirus infection. TCRdb reprocessed the reads via MiXCR and lists one record per CDR3 protein. The profile shows about 89,000 distinct CDR3 sequences, 25% to 30% of them singletons. These receptors' antigens are unknown. The sequences come from CD8+ T cells from cultured PBMCs, collected from culture after CMV antigen stimulation. All receptors derive from a human donor in good health (CMV status not recorded). Some clones in this sample may be carry-over from other donors' samples. The CDR3 runs from the conserved cysteine through the conserved F or W. D genes are given only for firm matches. Clone size is given for some rows only: seen once, a few or many times, or a class if the clone is expanded.

cdr3_aa cdr3_nt clone_size j_call v_call cdr3_length d_call
CASSMVAGANSGQFF TGTGCCAGTAGTATGGTAGCGGGGGCCAACTCTGGGCAGTTCTTC . TRBJ2-1 TRBV19 15 TRBD2
CASSPDGADYGYTF TGTGCCAGCAGCCCCGATGGGGCAGACTATGGCTACACCTTC many TRBJ1-2 TRBV7-9 14 .
CASSAWDGAYEQYF TGTGCCAGCAGCGCTTGGGACGGTGCCTACGAGCAGTACTTC . TRBJ2-7 TRBV11-1 14 .
CASSMTGRTEAFF TGCGCCAGCAGTATGACAGGTCGTACTGAAGCTTTCTTT . TRBJ1-1 TRBV4-1 13 .
CASSLALASGGWRETQYF TGTGCCAGCAGCTTAGCGCTAGCTAGCGGGGGGTGGCGAGAGACCCAGTACTTC many TRBJ2-5 TRBV7-2 18 TRBD2
CASSRKGFSYEQYF TGTGCCAGCTCCCGAAAGGGGTTCTCCTACGAGCAGTACTTC many TRBJ2-7 TRBV9 14 .
CASSLLQGGTEAFF TGTGCCAGCAGCTTGTTGCAGGGCGGCACTGAAGCTTTCTTT . TRBJ1-1 TRBV5-4 14 .
CASSLSQGDTEAFF TGCGCCAGCAGCCTGTCGCAGGGAGACACTGAAGCTTTCTTT few TRBJ1-1 TRBV5-1 14 .
CASHTGGGTDTQYF TGTGCCAGCCACACGGGGGGGGGCACAGATACGCAGTATTTT many TRBJ2-3 TRBV12-3/TRBV12-4 14 TRBD2
CASSADYSGGLYEQYF TGTGCCAGCAGCGCAGATTACAGCGGGGGGCTCTACGAGCAGTACTTC . TRBJ2-7 TRBV3-1 16 TRBD2
CASSLDRSGGSYEQYF TGTGCCAGCAGCTTAGATCGTAGCGGGGGGAGCTACGAGCAGTACTTC many TRBJ2-7 TRBV7-6 16 TRBD2
CASRGAGTGTPDTQYF TGTGCCAGCAGGGGCGCCGGGACAGGGACCCCAGATACGCAGTATTTT many TRBJ2-3 TRBV6-1 16 TRBD1
CASSLGAGVGTDTQYF TGTGCCAGCAGCTTGGGGGCAGGGGTCGGCACAGATACGCAGTATTTT . TRBJ2-3 TRBV5-4 16 .
CASSILAGADTGELFF TGTGCCAGTAGTATCCTAGCGGGGGCGGACACCGGGGAGCTGTTTTTT many TRBJ2-2 TRBV19 16 TRBD2
CASRLGGQNYGYTF TGTGCCAGCCGCCTCGGGGGACAGAACTATGGCTACACCTTC few TRBJ1-2 TRBV27 14 TRBD1
CSAPGQRPSGYTF TGCAGTGCCCCGGGACAGCGACCATCTGGCTACACCTTC many TRBJ1-2 TRBV20-1 13 TRBD1
CASSIGQGPRDYEQYF TGTGCCAGCAGTATTGGACAGGGCCCACGGGACTACGAGCAGTACTTC few TRBJ2-7 TRBV3-1 16 TRBD1
CSALNPGEISYNEQFF TGCAGTGCTCTTAACCCTGGAGAAATCTCCTACAATGAGCAGTTCTTC few TRBJ2-1 TRBV20-1 16 .
CASSPGIRFYGYTF TGTGCCAGCAGCCCAGGGATTCGCTTCTATGGCTACACCTTC many TRBJ1-2 TRBV7-2 14 .
CASSLDMVGSGGVDTQYF TGTGCCAGCAGCTTAGATATGGTTGGAAGCGGCGGTGTAGATACGCAGTATTTT many TRBJ2-3 TRBV7-8 18 .
CASSQGTGGRGYTF TGCGCCAGCAGCCAAGGGACAGGGGGGCGAGGCTACACCTTC . TRBJ1-2 TRBV4-1 14 TRBD1
CASSLVGTVAQYF TGTGCCAGCAGCTTAGTAGGGACAGTGGCCCAGTACTTC . TRBJ2-5 TRBV11-1 13 TRBD1
CASSTRQMRGYMRYEQFF TGTGCCAGCAGCACCCGCCAGATGCGGGGGTACATGCGGTATGAGCAGTTCTTC few TRBJ2-1 TRBV11-2 18 TRBD2
CASSLAEVVTDTQYF TGTGCCAGCAGCTTAGCAGAGGTGGTAACAGATACGCAGTATTTT many TRBJ2-3 TRBV7-8 15 .
CASSLSSGGGYTF TGTGCCAGCAGTTTATCATCGGGAGGAGGCTACACCTTC few TRBJ1-2 TRBV27 13 .
CASANTITGGGPTDTQYF TGTGCCAGTGCAAACACTATCACTGGCGGGGGCCCCACAGATACGCAGTATTTT few TRBJ2-3 TRBV19 18 .
CASSPQGAIGYGYTF TGCGCCAGCAGCCCCCAGGGGGCGATTGGCTATGGCTACACCTTC . TRBJ1-2 TRBV4-1 15 TRBD1
CANSYGQTNQPQHF TGTGCCAACAGTTACGGGCAGACCAATCAGCCCCAGCATTTT . TRBJ1-5 TRBV27 14 .